This is a list of T cell receptor beta chains from one sample in a study of blood T cell repertoires in COVID-19. The repertoire was sequenced with immunoSEQ multiplex PCR; TCRdb's copy has only in-frame clones and lacks some. The top ten hold 25% of the sample, which has 95,000 to 150,000 clones, roughly 79% seen once. The sequenced material came from peripheral blood. The receptors were gathered from a human donor in a cohort sampled during active COVID-19. Each CDR3 is given with its conserved first and last residue. Fields, in order: V gene, J gene, D gene, clone size, CDR3 protein, CDR3 DNA. D genes are given only for firm matches. For some rows the clone size is stated as once, few or many, or as a class when expanded; others skip it.

TRBV27	TRBJ1-5	.	.	CASNGWGQPQHF	TGTGCCAGCAATGGGTGGGGCCAGCCCCAGCATTTT
TRBV3-1/TRBV3-2	TRBJ2-4	TRBD1	few	CASSLTGGAAKNIQYF	TGTGCCAGCAGCCTTACAGGGGGCGCGGCCAAAAACATTCAGTACTTC
TRBV7-3	TRBJ2-3	.	.	CASSLGASETDTQYF	TGTGCCAGCAGCTTGGGAGCGTCTGAGACAGATACGCAGTATTTT
TRBV4-3	TRBJ2-3	.	.	CASSQEGQRSTDTQYF	TGCGCCAGCAGCCAAGAGGGGCAGAGATCCACAGATACGCAGTATTTT
TRBV4-2	TRBJ1-6	.	.	CASSQGGIDSPLHF	TGTGCCAGCAGCCAAGGAGGAATAGATTCACCCCTCCACTTT
TRBV19	TRBJ2-3	TRBD2	.	CASSRTTSGRGDTQYF	TGTGCCAGTAGTCGAACGACTAGCGGGAGAGGTGATACGCAGTATTTT
TRBV6-5	TRBJ1-5	.	.	CASNNHKSNQPQHF	TGTGCCAGCAACAACCACAAGAGCAATCAGCCCCAGCATTTT
TRBV18	TRBJ1-4	.	.	CASSLPSVTIEKLFF	TGTGCCAGCTCACTTCCCAGTGTAACGATCGAAAAACTGTTTTTT
TRBV11-1	TRBJ2-3	TRBD1	.	CASSSQTGTDTQYF	TGTGCCAGCAGCTCCCAGACAGGGACAGATACGCAGTATTTT
TRBV7-6	TRBJ2-5	.	.	CASSLVRVQETQYF	TGTGCCAGCAGCTTAGTCAGGGTCCAAGAGACCCAGTACTTC
TRBV5-1	TRBJ1-1	.	once	CASSSAEGNTEAFF	TGCGCCAGCAGCTCGGCCGAGGGCAACACTGAAGCTTTCTTT
TRBV5-5	TRBJ1-2	TRBD1	.	CASSFSGTGFGYGYTF	TGTGCCAGCAGCTTCTCCGGGACAGGTTTTGGCTATGGCTACACCTTC
TRBV7-2	TRBJ2-3	.	.	CASGPFTDTQYF	TGTGCCAGCGGGCCCTTCACAGATACGCAGTATTTT
TRBV29-1	TRBJ2-1	TRBD1	.	CSVERGTGDYNEQFF	TGCAGCGTTGAAAGAGGGACAGGAGATTACAATGAGCAGTTCTTC
TRBV21-1	TRBJ2-2	.	.	CASSTDSQDTGELFF	TGTGCCAGCAGCACGGACAGTCAAGACACCGGGGAGCTGTTTTTT
TRBV27	TRBJ2-1	TRBD1	.	CASTHRGNWDNEQFF	TGTGCCAGCACCCACAGGGGTAATTGGGACAATGAGCAGTTCTTC
TRBV7-2	TRBJ1-1	.	.	CASSFQGYVEAFF	TGTGCCAGCAGCTTTCAGGGTTATGTGGAAGCTTTCTTT
TRBV11-2	TRBJ2-2	TRBD1	.	CASSPDRVIGELFF	TGTGCCAGCAGCCCCGACAGGGTGATCGGGGAGCTGTTTTTT
TRBV30	TRBJ1-5	.	.	CAWSTGGVNQPQHF	TGTGCCTGGAGCACGGGGGGCGTCAATCAGCCCCAGCATTTT